Sequencing of this TCR beta chain was carried out in a study of metastatic and nonmetastatic thyroid tumors. CDR3 length: 15 residues. TCRdb re-analyzed the PCR reads through MiXCR. The sample lists around 26,000 clones; roughly 22% were seen once. In regard to this clone: A read error may produce the germline difference seen at one junction end.

Patients underwent thyroid surgery, and none had received any treatment before it. The sample taken for sequencing was adjacent normal tissue. V is TRBV12-3 or TRBV12-4 and J is TRBJ2-3, with D perhaps matching TRBD2 (5 bases). This sequence was found in a female donor with papillary thyroid cancer or a benign thyroid nodule (not recorded which). Some clones in this sample may be carry-over from other donors' samples. The CDR3 coding sequence is TGTGCCGGCAGCCTAATGTTAGAGGGAGCAGATACGCAGTATTTT. It specifies CAGSLMLEGADTQYF.